The T cell receptor (beta chain) under discussion was sequenced for a study of blood T cell repertoires in COVID-19. Study-wide context: From T cells, B-cell-depleted T cells, or PBMCs came the material, which was cDNA or gDNA.

Germline V gene lookup returns CDR1 MNHNS and CDR2 SASEGT. The CDR3 consists of 16 residues. V lost 3 bases to trimming and J lost 2 bases, with 17 bases between them. TCRdb's copy holds only in-frame clones and misses some; the assay was immunoSEQ multiplex PCR. The data contain about 14,000 clones, roughly 73% of them singletons. Sequencing was carried out using peripheral blood. The V call is TRBV6-1, the J call TRBJ2-7; D might be TRBD1 (6 bases). The receptor was derived from a man in his 70s with acute or convalescent COVID-19. The CDR3 DNA sequence: TGTGCCAGCAGTGACCCAGGGGCCCCGAGACCCTACGAGCAGTACTTC. Translated, it gives CASSDPGAPRPYEQYF.